This T cell receptor beta chain derives from a study of blood T cell repertoires in COVID-19. Study-level background: The study drew acute and convalescent COVID-19 samples from the United States, Italy and Spain. The analysed material was cDNA or gDNA that came from T cells, B-cell-depleted T cells, or PBMCs.

As handled by the study authors: Counts of nucleated cells, estimated from reference gene primer amplification, were obtained. Repertoires were generated with immunoSEQ multiplex PCR, while TCRdb's copy carries only in-frame clones and drops some. V and J calls and clone size are copied from that table; D and trimming were computed from the DNA. The sample lists about 120,000 clones, over 70% occurring once. This clonotype was obtained from an older woman with acute or convalescent COVID-19. The source material was peripheral blood.

The CDR3 sequence: CASSPPGGVTDTQYF. The CDR3 bases are TGTGCCAGCAGCCCTCCGGGCGGGGTCACAGATACGCAGTATTTT. This chain uses TRBV7-9 with TRBJ2-3; D is possibly TRBD2 (6 bases). The germline CDR1 and CDR2 sequences are SEHNR and FQNEAQ (reference sequence). This CDR3 region has 15 residues. Trimming shortened V by 5 bases and J by 2 bases, and 14 bases separated the two germline ends.